One and the same sample provided the 14 T cell receptor beta chains below, sequenced in a study of blood T cell repertoires in COVID-19. Only in-frame clones appear in the TCRdb table, and some are missing; sequencing was by immunoSEQ multiplex PCR. The sample lists tens of thousands of clones, 70% to 90% occurring once. Sequencing was done on a sample of peripheral blood. The receptors derive from a man aged 70 or older with acute or convalescent COVID-19.

The chain employs TRBV27 and TRBJ2-7; 8 nucleotides agree with TRBD2. Germline CDR1 MNHEY, CDR2 SMNVEV (reference sequence). This CDR3 is built from 15 residues. Germline trimming cut 1 base from V and 5 bases from J; bases unmatched to any gene: 7. CDR3 nucleotide sequence: TGTGCCAGCAGTTTATGGGTAGCGGGGATCGACGAGCAGTACTTC. It yields the protein CASSLWVAGIDEQYF.

The chain couples TRBV5-6 to TRBJ2-1; 14 bases map to TRBD2. CDR1 is SGHDT, CDR2 YYEEEE, per germline. V lost 3 bases and J lost 2; bases outside the gene matches: 1. The CDR3 spans 16 residues. The CDR3 is CASSSTSGGAYNEQFF. CDR3 DNA sequence: TGTGCCAGCAGCTCGACTAGCGGGGGGGCCTACAATGAGCAGTTCTTC.

This chain joins TRBV5-1 and TRBJ2-1, with 8 positions matching TRBD1. The CDR3 is 16 residues long. Per germline, CDR1 SGHRS and CDR2 YFSETQ. The V segment lost 2 bases and the J segment 2 bases; nucleotides outside the gene matches: 6. The CDR3 spells CASSFPQGATYNEQFF. The CDR3 DNA reads as TGCGCCAGCAGCTTCCCTCAGGGGGCCACCTACAATGAGCAGTTCTTC. The variable domain in full, with the rest retrieved from reference TRBV5-1 and TRBJ2-1, is KAGVTQTPRYLIKTRGQQVTLSCSPISGHRSVSWYQQTPGQGLQFLFEYFSETQRNKGNFPGRFSGRQFSNSRSEMNVSTLELGDSALYLCASSFPQGATYNEQFFGPGTRLTVL.

The chain employs TRBV6-5 and TRBJ2-7; 10 nucleotides match TRBD1. The length of the CDR3 is 14 residues. CDR1 is MNHEY, CDR2 SVGAGI, per germline. V gave up 7 bases and J gave up 6 bases; unmatched junction bases: 9. In DNA, the CDR3 is TGTGCCAGCAATAAAGACAGGGGGCGAGCCGAGCAGTACTTC. It encodes CASNKDRGRAEQYF.

V is TRBV7-6 and J is TRBJ2-7; D is perhaps TRBD1 (6 bases). This CDR3 region has 15 residues. The germline V gene encodes CDR1 SGHVS and CDR2 FNYEAQ. Trimming stripped 5 bases from V and 0 bases from J, with 14 bases between. The CDR3 DNA reads TGTGCCAGCAGCACAATACCGGACAGCTCCTACGAGCAGTACTTC. Its protein is CASSTIPDSSYEQYF. The full variable domain, with the rest looked up from reference TRBV7-6 and TRBJ2-7, is GAGVSQSPRYKVTKRGQDVALRCDPISGHVSLYWYRQALGQGPEFLTYFNYEAQQDKSGLPNDRFSAERPEGSISTLTIQRTEQRDSAMYRCASSTIPDSSYEQYFGPGTRLTVT.

The genes are TRBV2 and TRBJ1-4; 8 nucleotides match TRBD1. Losses at the gene ends were 7 bases for V and 8 bases for J; bases not matched to a gene: 12. The CDR3 extends over 15 amino acids. Germline loops: CDR1 SNHLY, CDR2 FYNNEI. As DNA, the CDR3 is TGTGCCAGCACCACGGTAGTCGGGACAGGAGAAAAACTGTTTTTT. It codes for CASTTVVGTGEKLFF.

The V gene is TRBV2, the J gene TRBJ2-2, with 8 positions matching TRBD1. The V and J ends lost 2 bases and 8 bases, in that order; junction bases with no gene match: 4. The CDR3 has 14 amino acids. Germline V gene lookup returns CDR1 SNHLY and CDR2 FYNNEI. As DNA, the CDR3 is TGTGCCAGCAGTGAATGGCAGGGGGCGGGGGAGCTGTTTTTT. Translated, it gives CASSEWQGAGELFF.

This chain links TRBV11-2 with TRBJ1-2, with a possible D match to TRBD1 (6 bases). Germline lookup yields CDR1 SGHAT and CDR2 FQNNGV. The CDR3 runs to 16 residues. Trimming cost V 0 bases and J 5 bases, with 16 bases left between them. CDR3 in amino acids: CASSLDPGRGIYGYTF. Written as DNA, the CDR3 is TGTGCCAGCAGCTTAGATCCTGGCAGGGGAATATATGGCTACACCTTC.

This chain links TRBV6-6 with TRBJ2-7; perhaps TRBD2 as D (6 bases). The CDR3 sequence is 15 residues long. Trimming removed 6 bases at V and 3 bases at J, with 18 bases between. Germline CDR1 is MNHNY and CDR2 is SVGAGI (reference sequence). CDR3 sequence (DNA): TGTGCCAGCAGGACGGGCCAAGGGAGGAACTACGAGCAGTACTTC. Translating gives CASRTGQGRNYEQYF.

The V gene is TRBV4-2, the J gene TRBJ2-5; 8 bases are a match to TRBD2. CDR3 length equals 17 residues. The junction had 11 bases not matched to a gene; V was cut back by 0 bases and J by 5 bases. Germline assignment: CDR1 LGHNA and CDR2 YNFKEQ. In nucleotides, the CDR3 is TGTGCCAGCAGCCAAGACAGCGGCCGGGGGGGGAGGGAGACCCAGTACTTC. Protein sequence: CASSQDSGRGGRETQYF.

V usage is TRBV15 and J usage is TRBJ2-1, with D perhaps TRBD2 (7 bases). The CDR3 covers 14 residues. The germline gives CDR1 LNHNV, CDR2 YYDKDF (reference sequence). Trimming stripped 3 bases from V and 4 bases from J, with 10 bases between. As DNA, the CDR3 is TGTGCCACCAGCAGCGGGGGGCCTTACAATGAGCAGTTCTTC. Residues: CATSSGGPYNEQFF.

This clone appeared a few times. J is TRBJ1-2 and V is TRBV4-2, with 7 bases matching TRBD1. Germline V gives CDR1 LGHNA, CDR2 YNFKEQ. V was pared by 2 bases and J by 3 bases, with 6 bases of the junction left unmatched. The CDR3 runs 15 residues. CDR3 in DNA: TGTGCCAGCAGCCAAAGACAGGGACGAGACTATGGCTACACCTTC. Its translation is CASSQRQGRDYGYTF.

The chain uses TRBV28 and TRBJ2-7, with TRBD1 matching over 8 bases. The CDR3 spans 15 residues. The ends lost 5 bases at V and 4 bases at J; junction bases unmatched: 10. Germline CDR1 MDHEN, CDR2 SYDVKM. The CDR3 nucleotides are TGTGCCAGCAGTCTCCCTCAGGGGGCGAGGTACGAGCAGTACTTC. It encodes CASSLPQGARYEQYF.

The rearrangement joins TRBV3-1 (or the pseudogene TRBV3-2) to TRBJ2-2; D possibly corresponds to TRBD1 (6 bases). V was clipped by 4 bases and J by 0 bases, with 9 bases between them. This CDR3 contains 15 residues. CDR1 is LGHDT and CDR2 is YNNKEL in the germline V gene (reference sequence). The CDR3 loop is CASSPTGTNTGELFF. The CDR3 bases are TGTGCCAGCAGCCCCACAGGGACGAACACCGGGGAGCTGTTTTTT.